Following are 30 T cell receptor beta chains from one sample sequenced in a study of blood T cell repertoires in COVID-19. Clones were sequenced by immunoSEQ multiplex PCR, and TCRdb holds only the in-frame ones, with some missing. Here the sample spans over 25,000 clones, 65% to 90% being singletons. The source material was peripheral blood. The receptors come from a human donor in a cohort sampled during active COVID-19.

The gene calls are TRBV4-1 and TRBJ2-3, with D possibly being TRBD2 (5 bases). CDR1 and CDR2 (germline): MGHRA, YSYEKL. This CDR3 contains 14 residues. The germline V and J ends were trimmed by 1 base and 2 bases, with 7 bases remaining between them. CDR3 in amino acids: CASSQGELTDTQYF. CDR3 bases: TGCGCCAGCAGCCAAGGGGAGCTCACAGATACGCAGTATTTT.

The genes are TRBV10-3 and TRBJ2-5; the D gene is possibly TRBD1 (5 bases). This CDR3 region has 15 residues. V lost 4 bases and J 4 bases, leaving 16 bases between the germline ends. CDR1 and CDR2 from the germline V gene are ENHRY and SYGVKD. CDR3 region: CAISATGQGGETQYF. As DNA, the CDR3 is TGTGCCATCAGTGCAACCGGGCAGGGCGGAGAGACCCAGTACTTC.

The V and J genes are TRBV11-2 and TRBJ2-7, with D maybe TRBD1 (6 bases). V lost 5 bases and J 2 bases, leaving 10 bases between the germline ends. From germline, CDR1 is SGHAT and CDR2 FQNNGV. This CDR3 is built from 13 residues. CDR3 in DNA: TGTGCCAGCAGCGTGGGACATCCCTACGAGCAGTACTTC. It is translated as CASSVGHPYEQYF. The full variable domain, in which reference TRBV11-2 and TRBJ2-7 provide the parts outside the CDR3, is EAGVAQSPRYKIIEKRQSVAFWCNPISGHATLYWYQQILGQGPKLLIQFQNNGVVDDSQLPKDRFSAERLKGVDSTLKIQPAKLEDSAVYLCASSVGHPYEQYFGPGTRLTVT.

This clone was observed a handful of times. The chain combines TRBV4-1 with TRBJ1-5; D remains unclear. CDR1 MGHRA and CDR2 YSYEKL come from the germline V gene. Trimming left V 1 base short and J 0 bases short, with 13 bases between. The CDR3 spans 17 residues. As DNA, the CDR3 is TGCGCCAGCAGCCAAGCCCCCCGGGGAAATAGCAATCAGCCCCAGCATTTT. The encoded protein is CASSQAPRGNSNQPQHF.

This chain uses TRBV5-4 with TRBJ2-7, with TRBD2 identical over 9 bases. This CDR3 spans 15 amino acids. V shed 0 bases, J shed 4 bases, and the junction held 5 bases outside the gene matches. Germline CDR1 SGHNT, CDR2 YYREEE (reference sequence). CDR3 in amino acids: CASSLGGLARYEQYF. The DNA of the CDR3 is TGTGCCAGCAGCTTGGGGGGACTAGCAAGGTACGAGCAGTACTTC.

The rearrangement joins TRBV5-1 to TRBJ1-5; D remains ambiguous. The ends were cut back, 3 bases at V and 7 bases at J, with 11 bases in the middle. Germline V lookup: CDR1 SGHRS, CDR2 YFSETQ. This CDR3 contains 13 residues. Here the CDR3 reads CASSSALGQPQHF. The CDR3 nucleotides are TGCGCCAGCAGCTCCGCCCTGGGCCAGCCCCAGCATTTT.

This chain links TRBV6-5 with TRBJ2-6; TRBD1 agrees at 11 bases. The CDR3 is 15 amino acids. The V gene's germline CDR1 is MNHEY and CDR2 SVGAGI. J gave up 3 bases and V 10 bases, and 5 bases lay outside the gene matches. This chain's CDR3 is CAIGQGALGANVLTF. In nucleotides, the CDR3 is TGTGCCATCGGACAGGGGGCGCTTGGGGCCAACGTCCTGACTTTC.

This chain joins TRBV2 and TRBJ1-2; D possibly corresponds to TRBD1 (5 bases). Germline-derived CDR1 and CDR2 are SNHLY and FYNNEI. There are 12 residues in the CDR3. The V and J ends lost 8 bases and 2 bases respectively, with 9 bases between them. The CDR3: CASRDSNYGYTF. The CDR3 coding sequence is TGTGCCAGCCGGGACTCAAACTATGGCTACACCTTC.

The V call is TRBV7-6, the J call TRBJ1-3; 7 bases agree with TRBD1. Per the germline V gene, CDR1 is SGHVS and CDR2 is FNYEAQ. The ends lost 5 bases at V and 0 bases at J; junction bases unmatched: 13. The CDR3 runs to 18 residues. The CDR3 region is CASSGSPRQGDSGNTIYF. CDR3 nucleotide sequence: TGTGCCAGCAGCGGAAGCCCAAGACAGGGCGACTCTGGAAACACCATATATTTT.

This clone was seen a few times. The chain employs TRBV2 and TRBJ2-7; 8 bases fit TRBD1. This CDR3 region has 15 residues. Germline values: CDR1 SNHLY, CDR2 FYNNEI. The V segment lost 2 bases and the J segment 7 bases; nucleotides outside the gene matches: 10. CDR3 in DNA: TGTGCCAGCAGTGAATTTCAGACAGGGGCGGAGGAGCAGTACTTC. Its translation: CASSEFQTGAEEQYF.

The chain has TRBV6-5 and TRBJ1-5; the D gene is possibly TRBD1 (5 bases). The germline V gene encodes CDR1 MNHEY and CDR2 SVGAGI. This CDR3 is built from 13 residues. Trimming removed 4 bases from V and 6 bases from J, with 10 bases in between. For the CDR3, the DNA is TGTGCCAGCAGTTCCAGGGTAGGTCAGCCCCAGCATTTT. Protein: CASSSRVGQPQHF.

In this sample, this clone turned up a few times. V usage is TRBV9 and J usage is TRBJ2-1; D is ambiguous. The V gene's germline CDR1 is SGDLS and CDR2 YYNGEE. This CDR3 is 14 amino acids long. The V end was cut by 4 bases, the J end by 7 bases, with 15 bases between. The DNA of the CDR3 is TGTGCCAGCAGCCCCTCTGGCCTCTTGAATGAGCAGTTCTTC. Its translation is CASSPSGLLNEQFF.

The J gene is TRBJ2-7, the V gene TRBV3-1 (or the pseudogene TRBV3-2), with a weak D call TRBD1 (6 bases). The germline V gene has CDR1 LGHDT and CDR2 YNNKEL (reference sequence). V was cut by 4 bases and J by 4 bases, with 8 bases left in between. The CDR3 contains 12 residues. CDR3 protein: CASSRRGYEQYF. The CDR3 DNA reads as TGTGCCAGCAGCCGAAGGGGGTACGAGCAGTACTTC.

The V gene is TRBV6-2 or TRBV6-3, the J gene TRBJ2-2, with 10 bases aligning to TRBD2. The CDR3 sequence is 16 residues long. From germline, CDR1 is MNHEY and CDR2 SVGEGT. Germline trimming cut 4 bases from V and 6 bases from J; bases unmatched to any gene: 8. The DNA for the CDR3 is TGTGCCAGCAGTTTCCCTAGCGGGGGAAGGGCCGGGGAGCTGTTTTTT. It translates to CASSFPSGGRAGELFF.

This chain connects TRBV18 to TRBJ2-1; 14 bases line up with TRBD2. Germline CDR1 is KGHSH and CDR2 is LQKENI. The CDR3 spans 15 residues. J gave up 7 bases and V 3 bases, and 2 bases lay outside the gene matches. The CDR3 loop is CASSPTSGGANEQFF. The CDR3 region has the DNA TGTGCCAGCTCACCGACTAGCGGGGGGGCAAATGAGCAGTTCTTC.

The chain couples TRBV7-9 to TRBJ2-6, with TRBD1 matching 7 bases. CDR3 size: 16 residues. The germline gives CDR1 SEHNR, CDR2 FQNEAQ (reference sequence). J was trimmed by 5 bases and V by 5 bases; bases with no gene match: 9. CDR3 amino acids: CASSLQGSPWANVLTF. DNA of the CDR3: TGTGCCAGCAGCCTACAGGGGAGCCCTTGGGCCAACGTCCTGACTTTC.

The J gene is TRBJ1-1, the V gene TRBV3-1 (or the pseudogene TRBV3-2), with D uncertain. This CDR3 contains 16 residues. CDR1 is LGHDT, CDR2 YNNKEL, per germline (reference sequence). The ends were cut back, 5 bases at V and 1 base at J, with 17 bases in the middle. CDR3 in amino acids: CASSSGEGDRNTEAFF. CDR3 coding DNA: TGTGCCAGCAGCTCTGGAGAGGGTGACCGGAACACTGAAGCTTTCTTT.

This chain joins TRBV6-4 and TRBJ2-1; 9 nucleotides line up with TRBD1. V gave up 3 bases and J gave up 5 bases; unmatched junction bases: 5. From germline, CDR1 is MRHNA and CDR2 SNTAGT. This CDR3 is built from 15 residues. The CDR3: CASSESGTGNNEQFF. In nucleotides, the CDR3 is TGTGCCAGCAGTGAGTCTGGGACAGGGAACAATGAGCAGTTCTTC.

V is TRBV5-4 and J is TRBJ2-7, with 10 nucleotides matching TRBD1. Germline V gives CDR1 SGHNT, CDR2 YYREEE (reference sequence). This CDR3 is 15 amino acids long. V trimming: 3 bases; J trimming: 6 bases; junction bases outside the gene matches: 9. In DNA, the CDR3 is TGTGCCAGCAGCTCTCGACAGGGGGCTTCAAGCGAGCAGTACTTC. Residues: CASSSRQGASSEQYF.

The gene calls are TRBV4-3 and TRBJ1-1; weak D call: TRBD1 (6 bases). Trimming stripped 4 bases from V and 3 bases from J, with 15 bases between. CDR1 and CDR2 from the germline V gene are LGHNA and YSLEER. The CDR3 spans 15 residues. In DNA, the CDR3 is TGCGCCAGCAGCCCACAGGGAAGCAGGGACACTGAAGCTTTCTTT. Residues: CASSPQGSRDTEAFF.

The CDR3 loop reads CASSLSEGSPLHF. The CDR3 DNA sequence: TGTGCCAGCAGTCTTTCCGAGGGTTCACCCCTCCACTTT. This chain uses TRBV6-4 with TRBJ1-6, with unresolved D. Germline lookup yields CDR1 MRHNA and CDR2 SNTAGT. CDR3 length: 13 amino acids. Trimming stripped 5 bases from V and 9 bases from J, with 11 bases between.

V gene TRBV5-1 combines with J gene TRBJ1-3, with TRBD1 matching 9 bases. Germline V gene data show CDR1 as SGHRS and CDR2 as YFSETQ. The CDR3 spans 15 residues. Losses at the gene ends were 4 bases for V and 3 bases for J; bases not matched to a gene: 5. The CDR3 loop is CASSEGQGGGNTIYF. In nucleotides, the CDR3 is TGCGCCAGCAGCGAGGGACAGGGAGGTGGAAACACCATATATTTT.

The J gene is TRBJ2-1, the V gene TRBV11-2; no clear D gene. Trimming stripped 6 bases from V and 7 bases from J, with 13 bases between. CDR3 length: 13 amino acids. The germline V gene encodes CDR1 SGHAT and CDR2 FQNNGV. This CDR3 is CASSRNRGNEQFF. DNA of the CDR3: TGTGCCAGCAGTCGGAACCGAGGTAATGAGCAGTTCTTC.

The chain couples TRBV7-3 to TRBJ2-3; 12 bases line up with TRBD2. The CDR3 sequence is 18 residues long. The germline V gene has CDR1 SGHTA and CDR2 FQGTGA. Germline trimming cut 1 base from V and 0 bases from J; bases unmatched to any gene: 5. CDR3 in amino acids: CASSLRALAGGSTDTQYF. CDR3 DNA: TGTGCCAGCAGCTTAAGAGCACTAGCGGGGGGAAGCACAGATACGCAGTATTTT.

The genes are TRBV7-8 and TRBJ1-1; D is undetermined. Trimming removed 1 base at V and 4 bases at J, with 7 bases between. CDR3 length: 13 amino acids. Germline V gives CDR1 SGHVS, CDR2 FQNEAQ. CDR3 sequence reads: CASSLGHGTEAFF. CDR3 coding DNA: TGTGCCAGCAGCTTAGGACACGGCACTGAAGCTTTCTTT.

This sequence joins TRBV30 and TRBJ2-3; D not certain. The V gene's germline CDR1 is GTSNPN and CDR2 SVGIG (reference sequence). The CDR3 is 13 amino acids. V lost 0 bases and J 6 bases, leaving 10 bases between the germline ends. The CDR3 region has the DNA TGTGCCTGGAGTGTACGAGCGAGGGATACGCAGTATTTT. This sequence encodes CAWSVRARDTQYF.

For the CDR3, the DNA is TGTGCCACCAGTGGTGGACAGAAATACAATGAGCAGTTCTTC. Protein: CATSGGQKYNEQFF. V usage is TRBV24-1 and J usage is TRBJ2-1, with D possibly matching TRBD1 (6 bases). This CDR3 is built from 14 residues. Trimming removed 5 bases at V and 4 bases at J, with 11 bases between. Per the germline V gene, CDR1 is KGHDR and CDR2 is SFDVKD.

This clone has only a few counts. J is TRBJ1-2 and V is TRBV13; D is uncertain. The CDR3 spans 16 residues. Germline CDR1 is PRHDT and CDR2 is FYEKMQ (reference sequence). The V and J ends lost 5 bases and 1 base respectively, with 17 bases between them. DNA for the CDR3: TGTGCCAGCAGCCTTAAATTCAGTGGCGGTAACTATGGCTACACCTTC. This codes for CASSLKFSGGNYGYTF.

The CDR3 DNA sequence: TGTGCCAGCAGCTCCCGAACGGGGGGGCGAAGGAATGAGCAGTTCTTC. This encodes CASSSRTGGRRNEQFF. The J gene is TRBJ2-1, the V gene TRBV7-2, with 8 bases that match TRBD2. The J segment lost 7 bases and the V segment lost 4 bases, leaving 12 bases of the junction unmatched. From germline, CDR1 is SGHTA and CDR2 FQGNSA. CDR3 length: 16 amino acids.

This clone was counted only a few times. The V gene is TRBV27, the J gene TRBJ1-1; D gene unclear. Per the germline V gene, CDR1 is MNHEY and CDR2 is SMNVEV (reference sequence). Trimming removed 0 bases at V and 2 bases at J, with 10 bases between. This CDR3 comprises 15 residues. The CDR3 here is CASSLSRGANTEAFF. The CDR3 DNA follows: TGTGCCAGCAGTTTATCGAGAGGAGCCAACACTGAAGCTTTCTTT.